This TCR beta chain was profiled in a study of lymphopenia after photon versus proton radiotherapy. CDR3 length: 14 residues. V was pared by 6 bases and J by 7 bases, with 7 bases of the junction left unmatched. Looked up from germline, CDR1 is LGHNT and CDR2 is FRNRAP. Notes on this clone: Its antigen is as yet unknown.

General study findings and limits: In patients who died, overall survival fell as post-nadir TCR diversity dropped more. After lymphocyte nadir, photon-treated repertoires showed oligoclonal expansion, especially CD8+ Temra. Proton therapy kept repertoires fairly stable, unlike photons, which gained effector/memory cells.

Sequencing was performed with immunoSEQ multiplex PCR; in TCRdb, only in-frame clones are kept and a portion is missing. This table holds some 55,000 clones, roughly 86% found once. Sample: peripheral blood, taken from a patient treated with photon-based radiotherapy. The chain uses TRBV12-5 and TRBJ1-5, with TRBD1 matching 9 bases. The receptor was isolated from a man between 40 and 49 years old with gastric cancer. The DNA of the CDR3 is TGTGCTAGTGGACCCGGGACAGGGTACCAGCCCCAGCATTTT. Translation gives CASGPGTGYQPQHF.